This T cell receptor beta chain derives from a study of identical twins. TCRdb itself ran the 5' RACE reads through MiXCR, one entry per CDR3 protein. This sample has about 790,000 distinct CDR3 sequences, with around a sixth found just once. Looked up from germline, CDR1 is SGHTA and CDR2 is FQGNSA. After removal of 2 bases from V and 0 bases from J, the junction contained 3 bases not matched to a gene. The CDR3 has 17 residues. The same data also went into a second study, on T cells expressing NK-cell markers. Turning to that study: With respect to HCMV, seven of the eight sequenced donors were seropositive, and one was seronegative.

This clonotype originated in a woman between 18 and 29 years old in good health. What was sequenced was PBMCs. The chain carries TRBV7-2 and TRBJ2-1; 11 bases are shared with TRBD2. The CDR3 is CASSLMGLAASYNEQFF. Written as DNA, the CDR3 is TGTGCCAGCAGCTTAATGGGACTAGCGGCCTCCTACAATGAGCAGTTCTTC.